This T cell receptor beta chain was sequenced during a study of T cell changes during pregnancy in multiple sclerosis. Libraries were prepared by immunoSEQ multiplex PCR; TCRdb keeps only in-frame clonotypes and omits some of them. Counted here are roughly 70,000 clones, about 91% occurring once; the ten biggest clones make up 2.3%. V lost 4 bases, J lost 0 bases, and 14 bases lay in between. Germline V CDR1 and CDR2: ENHRY, SYGVKD. The CDR3 sequence is 16 residues long. This clonotype was sampled from a female donor with multiple sclerosis, enrolled in a pregnancy study. The chain recombines TRBV10-3 with TRBJ2-3, with D tentatively TRBD1 (6 bases). The starting material was peripheral blood, obtained in the first trimester of pregnancy. Written as DNA, the CDR3 is TGTGCCATCAGTGTACAGGGCAGAGGGAGCACAGATACGCAGTATTTT. It encodes CAISVQGRGSTDTQYF.